Each of the 9 T cell receptor beta chains below was sequenced from the same sample in a study of blood T cell repertoires in COVID-19. Method: immunoSEQ multiplex PCR; TCRdb's copy keeps in-frame clones and lacks some. The sample has roughly 210,000 clones; 80% to 85% are singletons. The sequenced sample was peripheral blood. The receptors stem from a woman older than 75 with COVID-19, enrolled during active disease.

The gene calls are TRBV6-6 and TRBJ1-1, with 9 positions matching TRBD1. The CDR3 runs 14 residues. The junction had 10 bases not matched to a gene; V was cut back by 6 bases and J by 8 bases. Germline CDR1 reads MNHNY; CDR2 reads SVGAGI (reference sequence). The DNA of the CDR3 is TGTGCCAGCAGCCCTATTTCTGGACAGGGGGAAGCTTTCTTT. It specifies CASSPISGQGEAFF.

This rearrangement joins TRBV5-8 to TRBJ1-3; 8 bases match TRBD1. The germline V gene encodes CDR1 SGHTS and CDR2 YDEGEE. The CDR3 spans 14 residues. Trimming cost V 3 bases and J 8 bases; bases outside gene matches: 7. The CDR3 here is CASSSRGQTDTIYF. As DNA, the CDR3 is TGTGCCAGCAGCTCCAGGGGGCAAACTGACACCATATATTTT. Based on the CDR3 plus reference TRBV5-8 and TRBJ1-3, the full variable domain is EAGVTQSPTHLIKTRGQQATLRCSPISGHTSVYWYQQALGLGLQFLLWYDEGEERNRGNFPPRFSGRQFPNYSSELNVNALELEDSALYLCASSSRGQTDTIYFGEGSWLTVV.

This chain joins TRBV2 and TRBJ2-1; D not resolved. CDR3 size: 13 residues. V was cut by 6 bases and J by 6 bases, with 12 bases left in between. CDR1 and CDR2 from the germline V gene are SNHLY and FYNNEI. The CDR3: CASSASPINEQFF. The CDR3, as DNA: TGTGCCAGCAGCGCCAGTCCCATCAATGAGCAGTTCTTC. Based on the CDR3 plus reference TRBV2 and TRBJ2-1, the full variable domain is EPEVTQTPSHQVTQMGQEVILRCVPISNHLYFYWYRQILGQKVEFLVSFYNNEISEKSEIFDDQFSVERPDGSNFTLKIRSTKLEDSAMYFCASSASPINEQFFGPGTRLTVL.

This chain links TRBV19 with TRBJ1-5; D might be TRBD1 (6 bases). Germline V gives CDR1 LNHDA, CDR2 SQIVND (reference sequence). CDR3 length: 14 residues. The CDR3 region has the DNA TGTGCGACTACCCGGGGGGCCTTCAATCAGCCCCAGCATTTT. As protein: CATTRGAFNQPQHF. The entire variable domain, with the rest obtained from reference TRBV19 and TRBJ1-5, is as follows: DGGITQSPKYLFRKEGQNVTLSCEQNLNHDAMYWYRQDPGQGLRLIYYSQIVNDFQKGDIAEGYSVSREKKESFPLTVTSAQKNPTAFYLCATTRGAFNQPQHFGDGTRLSIL.

This clone is a singleton in its sample. The chain combines TRBV5-1 with TRBJ1-3; 11 nucleotides match TRBD1. V lost 5 bases, J lost 8 bases, and 6 bases stayed unmatched. CDR1 and CDR2 from the germline V gene are SGHRS and YFSETQ. The CDR3 has 14 residues. CDR3 DNA sequence: TGCGCCAGCAGTGGACAGGGGGCCCAAGACACCATATATTTT. Its protein is CASSGQGAQDTIYF.

The V and J genes are TRBV3-1 (or the pseudogene TRBV3-2) and TRBJ1-1, with D possibly TRBD1 on 5 matching bases. Germline V gene sequence: CDR1 LGHDT, CDR2 YNNKEL (reference sequence). Trimming pared 4 bases from V and 2 bases from J, leaving 14 bases between. The CDR3 totals 15 residues. This chain's CDR3 is CASSPPQGSNTEAFF. The CDR3, as DNA: TGTGCCAGCAGCCCCCCTCAGGGCTCAAACACTGAAGCTTTCTTT.

This clone appeared a single time. V is TRBV5-1 and J is TRBJ2-1; perhaps TRBD2 as D (7 bases). The CDR3 consists of 16 residues. Trimming took 4 bases from V and 3 from J, leaving 17 bases between them. Germline V gene data show CDR1 as SGHRS and CDR2 as YFSETQ. CDR3 bases: TGCGCCAGCAGCCCCGGGGGCGGGGGTGACTACAATGAGCAGTTCTTC. This encodes CASSPGGGGDYNEQFF.

V is TRBV27 and J is TRBJ1-2; D is ambiguous. The V end was cut by 5 bases, the J end by 8 bases, with 15 bases between. The length of the CDR3 is 13 residues. The germline V gene encodes CDR1 MNHEY and CDR2 SMNVEV (reference sequence). CDR3 coding DNA: TGTGCCAGCAGTCCCGGGGTCATCGGGGGCTACACCTTC. It encodes CASSPGVIGGYTF.

The V call is TRBV11-1, the J call TRBJ1-6; no definite D call. The CDR3 totals 13 residues. Trimming left V 2 bases short and J 10 bases short, with 9 bases between. The V gene's germline CDR1 is SGHAT and CDR2 FQDESV (reference sequence). In DNA, the CDR3 is TGTGCCAGCAGCTTACAGCGCCAATCACCCCTCCACTTT. It is translated as CASSLQRQSPLHF.